Listed below are T cell receptor beta chains from one sample, sequenced in a study of cytotoxic CD8 clonotypes in ibrutinib-treated CLL. Profiling relied on immunoSEQ multiplex PCR, and the TCRdb table lists in-frame clones only, not all of them. The sample has over 200,000 clones; about three quarters are singletons. The sequencing used PBMCs, collected after 12 months of ibrutinib treatment. The receptor set was obtained from a human donor with chronic lymphocytic leukemia. The CDR3 runs from the conserved cysteine through the conserved F or W. Fields, in order: J gene, V gene, D gene, clone size, CDR3 DNA, CDR3 protein. D genes are given only for firm matches. Some rows mark clone size as missing; the rest say once, few, many or name a class of expanded clone.

>TRBJ2-7|TRBV11-3|NA|NA
TGTGCCAGCAGCTTGGGTGGATCCTCCTACGAGCAGTACTTC
CASSLGGSSYEQYF
>TRBJ2-6|TRBV27|NA|few
TGTGCCAGCAGTTTGTCCGCCGGGGCCAACGTCCTGACTTTC
CASSLSAGANVLTF
>TRBJ1-2|TRBV11-2|NA|NA
TGTGCCAGCAGCTTAGGTTTGGGCAGATCCTCCGAATTCTATGGCTACACCTTC
CASSLGLGRSSEFYGYTF
>TRBJ2-5|TRBV7-2|TRBD2|few
TGTGCCAGCAGCCCCTGGACTAGCGGGGGGAGGGAGACCCAGTACTTC
CASSPWTSGGRETQYF
>TRBJ1-1|TRBV4-1|TRBD1|few
TGCGCCAGCAGCCAAGTAGGACGGGACAGTGAAGCTTTCTTT
CASSQVGRDSEAFF
>TRBJ1-5|TRBV9|TRBD1|NA
TGTGCCAGCAGCCCTGGACAGGGGGCTTATCAGCCCCAGCATTTT
CASSPGQGAYQPQHF
>TRBJ2-7|TRBV11-2|NA|once
TGTGCCAGCAGCTTAGCCCAGGGGGGCTACGAGCAGTACTTC
CASSLAQGGYEQYF
>TRBJ2-7|TRBV6-1|NA|NA
TGTGCCAGCGGCCGGGACACCAACTCCTACGAGCAGTACTTC
CASGRDTNSYEQYF
>TRBJ1-1|TRBV28|NA|NA
TGTGCCAGCAGTTCGCAGGGTTACCCTGAAGCTTTCTTT
CASSSQGYPEAFF
>TRBJ1-2|TRBV2|NA|few
TGTGCCAGCAGTGACATAGGGCAGGGTGGCTACACCTTC
CASSDIGQGGYTF
>TRBJ1-5|TRBV5-6|NA|NA
TGTGCCAGCAGCTTGGGTCGCAATCAGCCCCAGCATTTT
CASSLGRNQPQHF
>TRBJ1-2|TRBV28|NA|NA
TGTGCCAGCAACCTACAGGGAGTCTATGGCTACACCTTC
CASNLQGVYGYTF
>TRBJ1-2|TRBV6-5|TRBD1|NA
TGTGCCAGCACCGTAAGGCAGGGGGCGGGCTACACCTTC
CASTVRQGAGYTF
>TRBJ2-6|TRBV11-3|NA|NA
TGTGCCAGCAGCAAGGCAGGGTCAGGGGCCAACGTCCTGACTTTC
CASSKAGSGANVLTF
>TRBJ1-6|TRBV27|TRBD1|NA
TGTGCCAGCACCTCACTCGGGACAGTTTATTCACCCCTCCACTTT
CASTSLGTVYSPLHF
>TRBJ1-1|TRBV6-5|NA|NA
TGTGCCAGCAGTTACTCGAGGAGGGCCGGCACTGAAGCTTTCTTT
CASSYSRRAGTEAFF
>TRBJ1-5|TRBV30|NA|NA
TGTGCCTGCAATTCGGGGGGGAATAGCAATCAGCCCCAGCATTTT
CACNSGGNSNQPQHF
>TRBJ1-2|TRBV30|TRBD1|NA
TGTGCCTGGGGACAGGGAAGCGGAGTCTACACCTTC
CAWGQGSGVYTF
>TRBJ1-3|TRBV30|NA|NA
TGTGCCTGGAGACGAAACACCATATATTTT
CAWRRNTIYF
>TRBJ1-5|TRBV30|NA|NA
TGTGCCTGGAGTGCGGGGTTAGCCAAAGGGCAGCCCCAGCATTTT
CAWSAGLAKGQPQHF
>TRBJ2-3|TRBV11-3|TRBD2|NA
TGTGCCAGCAGCGAGAGTGGCGGGAGGACCTCTTTT
CASSESGGRTSF
>TRBJ2-3|TRBV6-1|NA|once
TGTGCCAGCAGTGAAGGGCAGGGTTTGATAGATACGCAGTATTTT
CASSEGQGLIDTQYF
>TRBJ1-1|TRBV6-5|NA|NA
TGTGCCAGCGCTTCGGTCACTGAAGCTTTCTTT
CASASVTEAFF
>TRBJ2-5|TRBV5-1|NA|once
TGCGCCAGCAGCTTGTACGGGGTTATGGAGACCCAGTACTTC
CASSLYGVMETQYF
>TRBJ2-7|TRBV19|TRBD2|NA
TGTGCCAGTAAACCTAGCGGCAGCTACGAGCAGTACTTC
CASKPSGSYEQYF
>TRBJ2-1|TRBV15|TRBD2|NA
TGTGCCACCAGCAGAAAAAGCGGGAGGGGATCCTACAATGAGCAGTTCTTC
CATSRKSGRGSYNEQFF
>TRBJ2-7|TRBV20-1|NA|few
TGCAGTGCTAGGGGGGATTACGAGCAGTACTTC
CSARGDYEQYF
>TRBJ1-4|TRBV5-6|TRBD1|NA
TGTGCCAGCAGCCCCGGGACAGGGTCGGAAAAACTGTTTTTT
CASSPGTGSEKLFF
>TRBJ1-1|TRBV18|TRBD1|NA
TGTGCCAGCTCTATGTTTGGCAGGGGGGGAGACACTGAAGCTTTCTTT
CASSMFGRGGDTEAFF
>TRBJ2-1|TRBV9|NA|NA
TGTGCCAGCAGCGCGGGGGTTGGCAATGAGCAGTTCTTC
CASSAGVGNEQFF
>TRBJ2-5|TRBV7-2|NA|NA
TGTGCCAGCAGCTTCTACTCCGAGGGGACCCAGTACTTC
CASSFYSEGTQYF
>TRBJ2-5|TRBV5-6|NA|NA
TGTGCCAGCAGCTTGCGGACAAATCAAGAGACCCAGTACTTC
CASSLRTNQETQYF
>TRBJ2-7|TRBV2|NA|NA
TGTGCCAGCAGTGAACGGACGGAAGGAACCGAGCAGTACTTC
CASSERTEGTEQYF